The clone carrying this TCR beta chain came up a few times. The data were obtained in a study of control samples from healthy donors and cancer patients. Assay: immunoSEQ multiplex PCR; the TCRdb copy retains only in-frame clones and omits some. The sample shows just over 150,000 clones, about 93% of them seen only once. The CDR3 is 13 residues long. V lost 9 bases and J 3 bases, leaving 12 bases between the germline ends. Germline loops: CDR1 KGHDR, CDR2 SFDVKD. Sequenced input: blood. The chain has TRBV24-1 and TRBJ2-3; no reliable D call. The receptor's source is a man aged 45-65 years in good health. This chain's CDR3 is CATANRVTDTQYF. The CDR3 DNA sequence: TGTGCCACCGCCAACCGTGTAACAGATACGCAGTATTTT.